This TCR beta chain was retrieved from a study of blood T cells in healthy people across ages. A minimum of 6 micrograms of total RNA was extracted per sample. This clonotype was counted a few times. What it recognizes is unknown. Study-wide results and caveats: Expanded clonotype shifts may have been confounded, as the donors had an unknown CMV status. Strongly correlated with naive T cell percentage was TCR beta diversity.

This CDR3 is built from 16 residues. Deletions cut 4 bases from V and 5 bases from J, with 20 bases between. Germline CDR1 LGHDT, CDR2 YNNKEL (reference sequence). Primers used in a second PCR of roughly 6 to 11 cycles were a sample-barcoded 5' primer and a J-beta primer mix. Every sample returned 2.5 million or more CDR3-containing paired-end reads. One entry per CDR3 protein, called by TCRdb with MiXCR from the 5' RACE reads. The sample lists 250,000 to 300,000 distinct CDR3 sequences, roughly 26% occurring once. The sequence was collected from a woman in her 70s in good health. The V call is TRBV3-1, the J call TRBJ2-5, with D perhaps given as TRBD1 or TRBD2 (5 bases each). The sample consisted of blood. This CDR3 is CASSLWDPASRETQYF. CDR3 DNA: TGTGCCAGCAGCCTATGGGACCCGGCTAGTCGGGAGACCCAGTACTTC.